This T cell receptor beta chain was observed in a study of blood T cell repertoires in COVID-19. Study context: COVID-19 samples, acute and convalescent, were from the United States, Italy and Spain. In each case, the material was cDNA or gDNA derived from T cells, B-cell-depleted T cells, or PBMCs.

The germline gives CDR1 KGHSH, CDR2 LQKENI. This CDR3 region has 17 residues. Trimming shortened V by 0 bases and J by 4 bases, and 17 bases separated the two germline ends. In the original analysis: Amplification from reference gene primers served as the basis for estimated nucleated cell counts. Sequencing was performed with immunoSEQ multiplex PCR; in TCRdb, only in-frame clones are kept and a portion is missing. V and J calls and clone size are as listed in that table; D and trimming were resolved from the DNA. The sample includes about 59,000 clones, roughly 86% of them seen just once. The source material was peripheral blood. The sequence was collected from a man aged 55 to 70 with active or convalescent COVID-19. The chain is built from TRBV18 and TRBJ2-3; D might be TRBD1 (5 bases). CDR3 nucleotides: TGTGCCAGCTCACCACCGGAGCAGGGTAGTAAGCCAGATACGCAGTATTTT. Encoded protein: CASSPPEQGSKPDTQYF.